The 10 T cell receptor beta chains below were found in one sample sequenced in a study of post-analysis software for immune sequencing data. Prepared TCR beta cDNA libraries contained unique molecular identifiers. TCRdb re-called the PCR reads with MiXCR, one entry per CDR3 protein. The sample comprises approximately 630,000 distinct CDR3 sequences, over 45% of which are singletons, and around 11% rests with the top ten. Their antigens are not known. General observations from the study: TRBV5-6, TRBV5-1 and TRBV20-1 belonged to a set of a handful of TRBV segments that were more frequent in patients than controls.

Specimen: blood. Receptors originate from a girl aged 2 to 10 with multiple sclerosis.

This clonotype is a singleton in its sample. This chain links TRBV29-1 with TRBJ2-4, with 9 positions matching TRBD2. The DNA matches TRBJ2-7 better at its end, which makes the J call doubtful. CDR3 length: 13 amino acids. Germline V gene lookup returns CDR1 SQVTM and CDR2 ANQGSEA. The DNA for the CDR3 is TGCAGCGTTGCTGGCGGGAGGGCCAACGAGCAGTACTTC. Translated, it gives CSVAGGRANEQYF.

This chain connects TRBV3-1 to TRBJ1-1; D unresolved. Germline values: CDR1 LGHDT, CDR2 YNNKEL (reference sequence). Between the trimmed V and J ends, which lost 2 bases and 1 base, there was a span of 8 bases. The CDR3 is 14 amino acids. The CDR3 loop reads CASSQFTANTEAFF. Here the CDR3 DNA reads TGTGCCAGCAGCCAATTTACAGCGAACACTGAAGCTTTCTTT.

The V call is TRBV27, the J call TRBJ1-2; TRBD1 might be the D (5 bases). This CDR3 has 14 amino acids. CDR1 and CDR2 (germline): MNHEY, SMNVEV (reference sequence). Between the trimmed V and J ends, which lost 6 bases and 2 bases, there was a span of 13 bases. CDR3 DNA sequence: TGTGCCAGCAGCATCGCCGGGGGAAACTATGGCTACACCTTC. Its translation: CASSIAGGNYGYTF.

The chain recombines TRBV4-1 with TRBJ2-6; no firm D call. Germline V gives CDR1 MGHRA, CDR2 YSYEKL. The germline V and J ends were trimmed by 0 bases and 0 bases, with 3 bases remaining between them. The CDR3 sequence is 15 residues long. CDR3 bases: TGCGCCAGCAGCCAAGAAGTCTCTGGGGCCAACGTCCTGACTTTC. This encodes CASSQEVSGANVLTF.

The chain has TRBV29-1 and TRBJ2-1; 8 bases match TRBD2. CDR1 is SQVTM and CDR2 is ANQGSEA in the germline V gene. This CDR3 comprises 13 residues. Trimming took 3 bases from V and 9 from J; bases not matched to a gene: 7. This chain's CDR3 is CSVDPGGDVEQFF. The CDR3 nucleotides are TGCAGCGTTGATCCGGGAGGGGACGTTGAGCAGTTCTTC.

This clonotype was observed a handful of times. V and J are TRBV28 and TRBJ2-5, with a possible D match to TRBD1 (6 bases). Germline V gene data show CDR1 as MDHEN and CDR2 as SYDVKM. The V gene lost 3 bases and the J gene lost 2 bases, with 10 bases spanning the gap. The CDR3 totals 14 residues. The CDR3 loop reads CASSFPDRQETQYF. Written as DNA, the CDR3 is TGTGCCAGCAGTTTCCCGGACAGACAAGAGACCCAGTACTTC.

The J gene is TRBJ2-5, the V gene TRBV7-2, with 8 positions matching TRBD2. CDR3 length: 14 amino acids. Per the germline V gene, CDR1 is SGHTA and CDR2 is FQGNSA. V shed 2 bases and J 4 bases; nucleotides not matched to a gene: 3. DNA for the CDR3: TGTGCCAGCAGCTTACCAGCGGGGGTAGAGACCCAGTACTTC. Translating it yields CASSLPAGVETQYF.

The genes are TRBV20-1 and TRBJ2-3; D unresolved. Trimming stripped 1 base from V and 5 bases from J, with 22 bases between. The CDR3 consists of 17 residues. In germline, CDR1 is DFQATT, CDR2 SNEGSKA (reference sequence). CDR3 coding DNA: TGCAGTGCTAGAGTGAGAAATGAGTGGTCTCCCAAAGATACGCAGTATTTT. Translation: CSARVRNEWSPKDTQYF.

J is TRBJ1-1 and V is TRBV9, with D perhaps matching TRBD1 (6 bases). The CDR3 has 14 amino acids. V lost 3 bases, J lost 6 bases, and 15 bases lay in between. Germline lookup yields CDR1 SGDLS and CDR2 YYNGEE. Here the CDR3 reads CASSDDGGGPEAFF. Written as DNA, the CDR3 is TGTGCCAGCAGCGACGACGGGGGGGGCCCTGAAGCTTTCTTT.

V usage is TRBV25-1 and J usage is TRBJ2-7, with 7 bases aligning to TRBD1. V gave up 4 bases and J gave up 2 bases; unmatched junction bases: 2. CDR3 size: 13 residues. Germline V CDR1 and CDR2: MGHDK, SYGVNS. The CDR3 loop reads CASSGGGAYEQYF. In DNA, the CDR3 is TGTGCCAGCAGTGGAGGGGGCGCCTACGAGCAGTACTTC.